This T cell receptor (beta chain) originates from a study of cytomegalovirus exposure and HLA in healthy donors. 13 Jbeta primers and 60 Vbeta primers were used for the PCR. Here immunoSEQ multiplex PCR was the method, and the copy in TCRdb shows in-frame clones only, minus some. Seen here are 85,000 to 130,000 clones, 82% observed once, and the top ten hold about 1.6%. Germline CDR1 reads SGDLS; CDR2 reads YYNGEE. V lost 3 bases and J 0 bases, leaving 9 bases between the germline ends. The CDR3 spans 14 residues. This clone was counted at least ten times. This clonotype was sampled from a man between 45 and 60 years old in good health and CMV-seronegative. This sequence joins TRBV9 and TRBJ1-1; a possible D gene is TRBD1 (5 bases). Material for sequencing was PBMCs. The DNA for the CDR3 is TGTGCCAGCAGCGAGACAGTGATGAACACTGAAGCTTTCTTT. Amino acids: CASSETVMNTEAFF.